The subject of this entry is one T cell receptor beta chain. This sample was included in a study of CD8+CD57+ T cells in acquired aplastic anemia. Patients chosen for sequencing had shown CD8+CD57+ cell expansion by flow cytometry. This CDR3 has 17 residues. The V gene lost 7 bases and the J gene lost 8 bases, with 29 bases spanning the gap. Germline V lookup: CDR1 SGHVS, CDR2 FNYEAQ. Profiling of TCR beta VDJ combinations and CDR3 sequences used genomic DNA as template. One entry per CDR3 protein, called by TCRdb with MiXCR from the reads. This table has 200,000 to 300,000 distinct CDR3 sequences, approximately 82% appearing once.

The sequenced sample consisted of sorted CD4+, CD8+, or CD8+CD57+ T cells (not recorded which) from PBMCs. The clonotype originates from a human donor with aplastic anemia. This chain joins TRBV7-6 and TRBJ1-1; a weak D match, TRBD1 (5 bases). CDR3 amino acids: CASTVGSGPGGATEAFF. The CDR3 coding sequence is TGTGCCAGCACCGTGGGGAGCGGCCCCGGTGGGGCCACCGAAGCTTTCTTT.